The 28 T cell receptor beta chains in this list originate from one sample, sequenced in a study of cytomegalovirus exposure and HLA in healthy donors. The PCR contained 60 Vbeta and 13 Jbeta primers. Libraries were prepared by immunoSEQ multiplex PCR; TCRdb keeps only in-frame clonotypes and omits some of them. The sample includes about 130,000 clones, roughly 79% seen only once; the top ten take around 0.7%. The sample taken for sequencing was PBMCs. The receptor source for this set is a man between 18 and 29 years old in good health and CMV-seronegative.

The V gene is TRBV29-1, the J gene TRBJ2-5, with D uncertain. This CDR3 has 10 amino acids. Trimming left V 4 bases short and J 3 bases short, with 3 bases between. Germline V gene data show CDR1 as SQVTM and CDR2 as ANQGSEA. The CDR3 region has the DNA TGCAGCGTTGCGGAAGAGACCCAGTACTTC. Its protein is CSVAEETQYF.

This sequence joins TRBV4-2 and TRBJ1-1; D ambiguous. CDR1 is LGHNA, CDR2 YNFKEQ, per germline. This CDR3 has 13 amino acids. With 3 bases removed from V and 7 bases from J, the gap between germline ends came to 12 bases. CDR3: CASSQREVGEAFF. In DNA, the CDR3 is TGTGCCAGCAGCCAGAGGGAGGTCGGTGAAGCTTTCTTT.

CDR3 amino acids: CASSSGTSGSYEQYF. CDR3 nucleotide sequence: TGTGCCAGCAGTTCCGGGACTAGCGGATCCTACGAGCAGTACTTC. The chain joins TRBV28 to TRBJ2-7; the match to TRBD2 covers 11 bases. CDR1 and CDR2 from the germline V gene are MDHEN and SYDVKM. The CDR3 covers 15 residues. V gave up 4 bases and J gave up 1 base; unmatched junction bases: 3. The variable domain in full, with the rest retrieved from reference TRBV28 and TRBJ2-7, is DVKVTQSSRYLVKRTGEKVFLECVQDMDHENMFWYRQDPGLGLRLIYFSYDVKMKEKGDIPEGYSVSREKKERFSLILESASTNQTSMYLCASSSGTSGSYEQYFGPGTRLTVT.

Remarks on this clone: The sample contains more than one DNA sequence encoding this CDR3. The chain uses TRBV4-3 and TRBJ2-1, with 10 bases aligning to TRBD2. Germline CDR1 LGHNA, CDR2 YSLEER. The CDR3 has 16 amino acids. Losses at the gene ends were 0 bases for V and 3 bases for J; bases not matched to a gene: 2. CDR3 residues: CASSQESSGGYNEQFF. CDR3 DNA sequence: TGCGCCAGCAGCCAAGAGTCTAGCGGGGGCTACAATGAGCAGTTCTTC.

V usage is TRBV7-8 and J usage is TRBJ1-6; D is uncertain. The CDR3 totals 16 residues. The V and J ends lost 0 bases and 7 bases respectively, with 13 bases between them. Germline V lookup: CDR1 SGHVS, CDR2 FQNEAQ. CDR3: CASSLAQWAPNSPLHF. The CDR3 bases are TGTGCCAGCAGCTTAGCGCAATGGGCTCCCAATTCACCCCTCCACTTT.

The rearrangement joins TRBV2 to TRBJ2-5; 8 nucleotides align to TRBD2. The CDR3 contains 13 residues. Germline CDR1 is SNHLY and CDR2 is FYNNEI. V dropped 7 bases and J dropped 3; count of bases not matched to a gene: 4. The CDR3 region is CASIGGAKETQYF. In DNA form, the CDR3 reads TGTGCCAGCATCGGGGGGGCCAAAGAGACCCAGTACTTC. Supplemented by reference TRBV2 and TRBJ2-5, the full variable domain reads EPEVTQTPSHQVTQMGQEVILRCVPISNHLYFYWYRQILGQKVEFLVSFYNNEISEKSEIFDDQFSVERPDGSNFTLKIRSTKLEDSAMYFCASIGGAKETQYFGPGTRLLVL.

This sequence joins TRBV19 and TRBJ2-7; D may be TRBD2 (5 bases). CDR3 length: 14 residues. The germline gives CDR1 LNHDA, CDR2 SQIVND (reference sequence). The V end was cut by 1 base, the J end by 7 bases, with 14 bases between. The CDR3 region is CASSIGTAWTEQYF. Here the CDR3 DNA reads TGTGCCAGTAGTATAGGGACCGCCTGGACTGAGCAGTACTTC.

In DNA form, the CDR3 reads TGTGCCAGCAGCCCGAACACAGGGCATGAAGCTTTCTTT. Amino acids: CASSPNTGHEAFF. The chain links TRBV11-3 to TRBJ1-1; tentatively, D is TRBD1 (6 bases). V was trimmed by 5 bases and J by 7 bases, leaving 14 bases between them. The CDR3 is made up of 13 amino acids. Per the germline V gene, CDR1 is SGHNT and CDR2 is YENEEA.

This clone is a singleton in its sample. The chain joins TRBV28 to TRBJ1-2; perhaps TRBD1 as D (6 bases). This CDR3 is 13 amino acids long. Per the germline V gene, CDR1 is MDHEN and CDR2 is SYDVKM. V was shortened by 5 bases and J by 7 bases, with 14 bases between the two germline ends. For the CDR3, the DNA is TGTGCCAGCAGTCCTTACAGGGTTGGTGGCTACACCTTC. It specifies CASSPYRVGGYTF.

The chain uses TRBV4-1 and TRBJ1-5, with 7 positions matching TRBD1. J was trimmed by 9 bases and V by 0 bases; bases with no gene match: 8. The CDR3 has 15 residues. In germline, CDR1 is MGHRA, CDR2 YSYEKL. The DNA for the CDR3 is TGCGCCAGCAGCCAAGATGGGACAGCAGGTCCGCCCCAGCATTTT. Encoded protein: CASSQDGTAGPPQHF.

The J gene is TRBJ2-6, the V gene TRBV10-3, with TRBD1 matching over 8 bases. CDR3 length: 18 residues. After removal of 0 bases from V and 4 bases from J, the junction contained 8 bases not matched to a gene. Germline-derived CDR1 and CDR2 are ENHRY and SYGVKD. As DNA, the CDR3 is TGTGCCATCAGTGAGTCAGGAGGGCAGGGGGCCGGGGCCAACGTCCTGACTTTC. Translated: CAISESGGQGAGANVLTF.

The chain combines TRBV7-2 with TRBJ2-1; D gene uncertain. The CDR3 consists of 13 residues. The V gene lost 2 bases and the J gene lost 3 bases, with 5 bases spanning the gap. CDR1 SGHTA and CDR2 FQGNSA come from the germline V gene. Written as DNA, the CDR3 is TGTGCCAGCAGCTTATACTTCTACAATGAGCAGTTCTTC. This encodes CASSLYFYNEQFF.

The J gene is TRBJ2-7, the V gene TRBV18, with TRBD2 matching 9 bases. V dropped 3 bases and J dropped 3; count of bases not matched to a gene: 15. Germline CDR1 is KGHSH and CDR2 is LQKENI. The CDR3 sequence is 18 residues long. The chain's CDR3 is CASSPPLNSGGFLYEQYF. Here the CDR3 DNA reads TGTGCCAGCTCACCCCCCCTCAATAGCGGGGGATTTCTCTACGAGCAGTACTTC.

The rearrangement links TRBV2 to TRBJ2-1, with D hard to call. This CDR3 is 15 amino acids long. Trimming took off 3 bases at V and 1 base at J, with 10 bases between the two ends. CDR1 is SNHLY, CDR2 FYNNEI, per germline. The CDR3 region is CASSEGPKSYNEQFF. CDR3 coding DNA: TGTGCCAGCAGTGAGGGCCCCAAGTCCTACAATGAGCAGTTCTTC.

CDR3 nucleotide sequence: TGTGCCAGCAGTCGATTACAGGGTGCGAATCAGCCCCAGCATTTT. Translation gives CASSRLQGANQPQHF. This chain joins TRBV2 and TRBJ1-5; D is perhaps TRBD1 (6 bases). Germline assignment: CDR1 SNHLY and CDR2 FYNNEI. CDR3 length: 15 amino acids. Trimming cost V 5 bases and J 4 bases, with 15 bases left between them. Full variable domain (rest looked up from reference TRBV2 and TRBJ1-5): EPEVTQTPSHQVTQMGQEVILRCVPISNHLYFYWYRQILGQKVEFLVSFYNNEISEKSEIFDDQFSVERPDGSNFTLKIRSTKLEDSAMYFCASSRLQGANQPQHFGDGTRLSIL.

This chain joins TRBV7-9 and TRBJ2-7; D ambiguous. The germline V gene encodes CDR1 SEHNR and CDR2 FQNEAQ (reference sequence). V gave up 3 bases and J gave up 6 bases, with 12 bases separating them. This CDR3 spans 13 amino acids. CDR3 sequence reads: CASSFVGSGEQYF. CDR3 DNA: TGTGCCAGCAGCTTCGTCGGGTCGGGCGAGCAGTACTTC.

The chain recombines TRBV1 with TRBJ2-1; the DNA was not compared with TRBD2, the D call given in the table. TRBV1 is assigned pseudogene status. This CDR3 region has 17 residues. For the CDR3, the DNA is TGCACCAGCAGCAAAGGGCTAGCGGATAGCTCCTACAATGAGCAGTTCTTC. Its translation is CTSSKGLADSSYNEQFF.

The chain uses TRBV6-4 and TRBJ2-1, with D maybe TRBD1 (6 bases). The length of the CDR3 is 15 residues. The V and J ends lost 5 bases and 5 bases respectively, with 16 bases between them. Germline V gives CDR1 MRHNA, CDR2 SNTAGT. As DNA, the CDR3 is TGTGCCAGCAGTCAAGCAGCAAGGGGGAACAATGAGCAGTTCTTC. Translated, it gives CASSQAARGNNEQFF.

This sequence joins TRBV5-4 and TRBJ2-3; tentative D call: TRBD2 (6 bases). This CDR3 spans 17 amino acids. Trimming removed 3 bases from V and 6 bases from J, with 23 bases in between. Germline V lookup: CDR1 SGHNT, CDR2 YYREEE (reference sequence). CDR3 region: CASSSFFAGRLGDTQYF. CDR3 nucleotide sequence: TGTGCCAGCAGCTCGTTTTTTGCAGGGAGGCTGGGTGATACGCAGTATTTT. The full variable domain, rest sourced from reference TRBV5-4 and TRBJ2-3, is ETGVTQSPTHLIKTRGQQVTLRCSSQSGHNTVSWYQQALGQGPQFIFQYYREEENGRGNFPPRFSGLQFPNYSSELNVNALELDDSALYLCASSSFFAGRLGDTQYFGPGTRLTVL.

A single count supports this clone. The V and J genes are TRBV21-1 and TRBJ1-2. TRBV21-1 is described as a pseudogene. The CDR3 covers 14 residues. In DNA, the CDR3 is TGTGCCAGCAGCAAATCGGGAGGGCTGTATGGCTACACCTTC. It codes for CASSKSGGLYGYTF.

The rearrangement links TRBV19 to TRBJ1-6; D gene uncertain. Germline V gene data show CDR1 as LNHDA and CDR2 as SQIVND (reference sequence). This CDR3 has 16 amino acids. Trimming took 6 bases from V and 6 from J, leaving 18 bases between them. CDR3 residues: CASRGAGSQGNSPLHF. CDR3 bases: TGTGCCAGTAGGGGTGCAGGATCCCAAGGTAATTCACCCCTCCACTTT.

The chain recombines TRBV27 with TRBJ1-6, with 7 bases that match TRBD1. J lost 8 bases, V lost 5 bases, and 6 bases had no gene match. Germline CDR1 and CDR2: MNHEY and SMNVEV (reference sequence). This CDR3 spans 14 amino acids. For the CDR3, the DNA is TGTGCCAGCAGTATGACAGGGAAGGATTCACCCCTCCACTTT. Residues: CASSMTGKDSPLHF.

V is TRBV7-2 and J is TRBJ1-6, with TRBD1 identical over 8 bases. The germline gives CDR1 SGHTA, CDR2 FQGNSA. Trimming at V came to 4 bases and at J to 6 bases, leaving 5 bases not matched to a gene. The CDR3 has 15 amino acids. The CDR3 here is CASSSGQVFNSPLHF. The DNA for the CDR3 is TGTGCCAGCAGCTCGGGACAGGTCTTTAATTCACCCCTCCACTTT.

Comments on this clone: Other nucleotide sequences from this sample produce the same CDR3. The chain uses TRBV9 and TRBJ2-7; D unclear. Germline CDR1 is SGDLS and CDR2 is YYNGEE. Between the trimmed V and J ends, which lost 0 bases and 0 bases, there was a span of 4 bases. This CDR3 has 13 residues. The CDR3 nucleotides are TGTGCCAGCAGCGTAGGAGTCTCCTACGAGCAGTACTTC. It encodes CASSVGVSYEQYF.

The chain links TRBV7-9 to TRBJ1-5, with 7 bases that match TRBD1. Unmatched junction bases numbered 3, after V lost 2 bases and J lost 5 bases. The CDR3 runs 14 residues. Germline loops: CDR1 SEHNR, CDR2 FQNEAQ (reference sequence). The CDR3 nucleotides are TGTGCCAGCAGCTTAACCGGGACAGATCAGCCCCAGCATTTT. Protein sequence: CASSLTGTDQPQHF.

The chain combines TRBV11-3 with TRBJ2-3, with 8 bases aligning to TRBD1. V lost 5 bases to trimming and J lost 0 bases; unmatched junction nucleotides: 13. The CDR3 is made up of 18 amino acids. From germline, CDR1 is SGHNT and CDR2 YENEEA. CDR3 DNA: TGTGCCAGCAGCCCTAGCCGGGACAGGAGAACTAGCACAGATACGCAGTATTTT. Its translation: CASSPSRDRRTSTDTQYF.

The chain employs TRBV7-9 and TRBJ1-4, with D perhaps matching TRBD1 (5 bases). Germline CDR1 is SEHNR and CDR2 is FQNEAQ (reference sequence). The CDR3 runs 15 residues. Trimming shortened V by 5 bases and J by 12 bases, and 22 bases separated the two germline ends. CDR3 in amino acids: CASSVSGTHAEELFF. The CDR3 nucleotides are TGTGCCAGCAGCGTCTCCGGGACTCACGCCGAGGAACTGTTTTTT.

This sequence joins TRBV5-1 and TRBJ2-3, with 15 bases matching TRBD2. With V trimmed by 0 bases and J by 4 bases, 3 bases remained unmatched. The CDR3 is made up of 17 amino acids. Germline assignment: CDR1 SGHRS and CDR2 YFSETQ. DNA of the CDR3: TGCGCCAGCAGCTTGGCGGGACTAGCGGGGGGACCAGATACGCAGTATTTT. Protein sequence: CASSLAGLAGGPDTQYF.